The clone carrying this T cell receptor (beta chain) was seen only a few times. The source of the sample is a study of cytomegalovirus exposure and HLA in healthy donors. The J segment lost 5 bases and the V segment lost 3 bases, leaving 2 bases of the junction unmatched. The CDR3 sequence is 16 residues long. The germline V gene encodes CDR1 SGHVT and CDR2 SQSDAQ. A multiplex PCR was run with 60 Vbeta primers and 13 Jbeta primers. Sequencing was performed with immunoSEQ multiplex PCR; in TCRdb, only in-frame clones are kept and a portion is missing. The sample lists 100,000 to 140,000 clones, 81% occurring once.

The V gene is TRBV7-4, the J gene TRBJ2-3; 16 bases are shared with TRBD2. The receptor was isolated from a man younger than 45 in good health and CMV-seronegative. The sequenced material came from PBMCs. The CDR3 DNA follows: TGTGCCAGCAGCTTTGGGACTAGCGGGGGGGAAGATACGCAGTATTTT. It codes for CASSFGTSGGEDTQYF.